This passage covers 15 T cell receptor beta chains from one sample sequenced in a study of blood T cells in healthy people across ages. Then a second PCR, running roughly 7 to 11 cycles, was carried out with a sample-barcoded 5' primer and a J-beta primer mix. Each CDR3 protein gets one entry after TCRdb re-called the 5' RACE reads with MiXCR. The sample lists about 1 million distinct CDR3 sequences, around 45% occurring once. Input material: blood. The origin of the receptors is a woman aged 55-70 years in good health.

V and J are TRBV7-8 and TRBJ2-4; D unresolved. Germline-derived CDR1 and CDR2 are SGHVS and FQNEAQ. The CDR3 is 18 residues long. V was pared by 0 bases and J by 6 bases, with 21 bases between. Here the CDR3 DNA reads TGTGCCAGCAGCTTAGCGCCCCGTGGGCTAGATAAAGGAAACATTCAGTACTTC. It encodes CASSLAPRGLDKGNIQYF. The whole variable domain, filled in from reference TRBV7-8 and TRBJ2-4, reads GAGVSQSPRYKVAKRGQDVALRCDPISGHVSLFWYQQALGQGPEFLTYFQNEAQLDKSGLPSDRFFAERPEGSVSTLKIQRTQQEDSAVYLCASSLAPRGLDKGNIQYFGAGTRLSVL.

This clonotype has a handful of counts. The chain combines TRBV4-1 with TRBJ2-3, with unresolved D. The CDR3 is 14 amino acids. V was shortened by 4 bases and J by 1 base, with 9 bases between the two germline ends. Germline V lookup: CDR1 MGHRA, CDR2 YSYEKL. The CDR3 nucleotides read TGCGCCAGCAGCCCCCAGGACCGCACAGATACGCAGTATTTT. This gives the protein CASSPQDRTDTQYF.

The sample holds a few counts of this clonotype. The chain is built from TRBV5-5 and TRBJ2-3; D is uncertain. The length of the CDR3 is 14 residues. V lost 0 bases and J lost 4, with 9 bases in between. Germline V gene data show CDR1 as SGHKS and CDR2 as YYEKEE (reference sequence). DNA for the CDR3: TGTGCCAGCAGCTTGGGGGCCCGAGCAGATACGCAGTATTTT. Translating gives CASSLGARADTQYF. Filled out from reference TRBV5-5 and TRBJ2-3, the complete variable domain reads DAGVTQSPTHLIKTRGQQVTLRCSPISGHKSVSWYQQVLGQGPQFIFQYYEKEERGRGNFPDRFSARQFPNYSSELNVNALLLGDSALYLCASSLGARADTQYFGPGTRLTVL.

This clonotype was counted only a few times. This CDR3 reads CAWYPGLVTDTQYF. The CDR3 DNA follows: TGTGCCTGGTACCCCGGGCTAGTCACAGATACGCAGTATTTT. V usage is TRBV30 and J usage is TRBJ2-3; no firm D call. V gave up 5 bases and J gave up 2 bases, with 14 bases separating them. Per the germline V gene, CDR1 is GTSNPN and CDR2 is SVGIG (reference sequence). This CDR3 spans 14 amino acids.

The chain uses TRBV5-1 and TRBJ2-1; a possible D gene is TRBD1 (6 bases). Germline lookup yields CDR1 SGHRS and CDR2 YFSETQ. V lost 0 bases, J lost 13 bases, and 17 bases lay in between. The CDR3 covers 14 residues. The CDR3 reads CASSLELQGGDQFF. The CDR3 DNA reads as TGCGCCAGCAGCTTGGAATTACAGGGTGGGGATCAGTTCTTC.

The chain recombines TRBV2 with TRBJ2-3, with D possibly called TRBD1 or TRBD2 (5 bases each). Germline V gene data show CDR1 as SNHLY and CDR2 as FYNNEI. Trimming removed 10 bases from V and 2 bases from J, with 10 bases in between. The CDR3 totals 12 residues. Here the CDR3 DNA reads TGTGCCACGGGACCCGTCACAGATACGCAGTATTTT. This encodes CATGPVTDTQYF. Combining the CDR3 with reference TRBV2 and TRBJ2-3 gives the whole variable domain EPEVTQTPSHQVTQMGQEVILRCVPISNHLYFYWYRQILGQKVEFLVSFYNNEISEKSEIFDDQFSVERPDGSNFTLKIRSTKLEDSAMYFCATGPVTDTQYFGPGTRLTVL.

The V call is TRBV3-1, the J call TRBJ1-2; D uncertain. V was cut by 1 base and J by 2 bases, with 14 bases left in between. The CDR3 extends over 16 amino acids. The V gene's germline CDR1 is LGHDT and CDR2 YNNKEL (reference sequence). The CDR3 coding sequence is TGTGCCAGCAGCCAAGGGTATCCGGCGCTCAACTATGGCTACACCTTC. Translating it yields CASSQGYPALNYGYTF.

V is TRBV7-8 and J is TRBJ2-5; the D call may be TRBD1 or TRBD2 (5 bases each). Germline assignment: CDR1 SGHVS and CDR2 FQNEAQ. Between the trimmed V and J ends, which lost 5 bases and 2 bases, there was a span of 15 bases. This CDR3 is 15 amino acids long. The CDR3 spells CASSPSGRNQETQYF. The CDR3 bases are TGTGCCAGCAGCCCGTCGGGACGGAATCAAGAGACCCAGTACTTC.

The chain has TRBV27 and TRBJ2-7; 11 bases line up with TRBD2. With the DNA end fitting TRBJ2-5 better, the J assignment may be wrong. The germline V gene encodes CDR1 MNHEY and CDR2 SMNVEV (reference sequence). There are 17 residues in the CDR3. CDR3 amino acids: CASSPIRKGLAGETQYF. In nucleotides, the CDR3 is TGTGCCAGCAGTCCTATCAGAAAAGGACTAGCGGGTGAGACCCAGTACTTC.

V gene TRBV4-1 combines with J gene TRBJ2-5; D possibly corresponds to TRBD1 (5 bases). V shed 5 bases and J shed 4 bases, with 11 bases lying between them. The CDR3 length is 13 residues. Germline values: CDR1 MGHRA, CDR2 YSYEKL. This CDR3 is CASSSPRAETQYF. As DNA, the CDR3 is TGCGCCAGCAGCTCCCCCAGGGCAGAGACCCAGTACTTC.

The rearrangement uses TRBV27 and TRBJ2-3; 14 nucleotides line up with TRBD2. J was trimmed by 5 bases and V by 5 bases; bases with no gene match: 6. Germline V gene data show CDR1 as MNHEY and CDR2 as SMNVEV (reference sequence). The CDR3 is 16 amino acids. The CDR3 sequence: CASSPRLAGGLDTQYF. CDR3 nucleotide sequence: TGTGCCAGCAGTCCCCGACTAGCGGGAGGGTTAGATACGCAGTATTTT.

V gene TRBV9 combines with J gene TRBJ2-1, with D possibly TRBD2 on 6 matching bases. With 4 bases removed from V and 5 bases from J, the gap between germline ends came to 16 bases. The germline V gene encodes CDR1 SGDLS and CDR2 YYNGEE. This CDR3 has 15 amino acids. The CDR3 nucleotides read TGTGCCAGCAGCCAACCTGGGGGGAGAGACAATGAGCAGTTCTTC. Translation gives CASSQPGGRDNEQFF.

This clonotype was counted ten times or more. V and J are TRBV7-3 and TRBJ2-3, with D uncertain. CDR1 is SGHTA and CDR2 is FQGTGA in the germline V gene. CDR3 length: 13 amino acids. V lost 5 bases, J lost 7 bases, and 13 bases lay in between. The CDR3 DNA reads as TGTGCCAGCAGCCTCTCTGGAAGCTATACGCAGTATTTT. Translated, it gives CASSLSGSYTQYF.

This rearrangement joins TRBV7-9 to TRBJ2-7; no definite D call. Deletions cut 0 bases from V and 2 bases from J, with 8 bases between. This CDR3 has 14 amino acids. The germline gives CDR1 SEHNR, CDR2 FQNEAQ (reference sequence). As DNA, the CDR3 is TGTGCCAGCAGCTTAGCGGAGAAGGCCTACGAGCAGTACTTC. Protein product: CASSLAEKAYEQYF.

There are a few counts of this clonotype. The CDR3 is CASRQPGQGSYEQYF. CDR3 sequence (DNA): TGTGCCAGCAGACAACCGGGACAGGGATCCTACGAGCAGTACTTC. V usage is TRBV6-5 and J usage is TRBJ2-7; 9 positions agree with TRBD1. This CDR3 contains 15 residues. Germline V gene data show CDR1 as MNHEY and CDR2 as SVGAGI. After removal of 6 bases from V and 1 base from J, the junction contained 7 bases not matched to a gene.